A single sample is the source of the 26 T cell receptor beta chains below, sequenced in a study of T cell changes during pregnancy in multiple sclerosis. The protocol was immunoSEQ multiplex PCR, while the TCRdb copy is restricted to in-frame clones and leaves out a portion. Among about 24,000 clones listed, 85% to 90% were seen once. Source: CD4+ T cells from peripheral blood mononuclear cells, taken in the second trimester of pregnancy. These receptors were collected from a female donor in good health, enrolled as a control in a pregnancy study.

J is TRBJ2-1 and V is TRBV11-2, with TRBD2 identical over 8 bases. V lost 5 bases, J lost 7 bases, and 10 bases stayed unmatched. This CDR3 contains 15 residues. In germline, CDR1 is SGHAT, CDR2 FQNNGV. The CDR3 spells CASSDTGLGTNEQFF. Here the CDR3 DNA reads TGTGCCAGCAGCGACACGGGACTAGGAACTAATGAGCAGTTCTTC.

V is TRBV7-3 and J is TRBJ2-3; 10 bases line up with TRBD1. This CDR3 region has 18 residues. The germline CDR1 and CDR2 sequences are SGHTA and FQGTGA. Trimming cost V 7 bases and J 6 bases; bases outside gene matches: 19. CDR3 nucleotides: TGTGCCAGCACCGCCGGGACAGGGGCCAGCACCAGGATTGATACGCAGTATTTT. Amino acids: CASTAGTGASTRIDTQYF.

The chain recombines TRBV13 with TRBJ2-6; D possibly corresponds to TRBD1 (6 bases). V was cut by 0 bases and J by 0 bases, with 15 bases left in between. This CDR3 is built from 19 residues. CDR1 PRHDT and CDR2 FYEKMQ come from the germline V gene (reference sequence). The CDR3 loop is CASSLGLGQSFSGANVLTF. CDR3 DNA: TGTGCCAGCAGCTTAGGGCTAGGACAGTCGTTCTCTGGGGCCAACGTCCTGACTTTC.

The rearrangement links TRBV27 to TRBJ2-6; D remains unclear. The CDR3 is 15 amino acids. The V end lost 5 bases, the J end lost 0 bases, and 8 bases lay between the germline ends. CDR1 and CDR2 (germline): MNHEY, SMNVEV (reference sequence). Here the CDR3 DNA reads TGTGCCAGCAGTCCACTGAGCTCTGGGGCCAACGTCCTGACTTTC. It translates to CASSPLSSGANVLTF.

The rearrangement joins TRBV9 to TRBJ2-4; D is undetermined. Germline lookup yields CDR1 SGDLS and CDR2 YYNGEE. V dropped 0 bases and J dropped 7 bases, with 11 bases sitting between them. This CDR3 region has 14 residues. CDR3 nucleotide sequence: TGTGCCAGCAGCGTAGAAGGTAGAGGTAACATTCAGTACTTC. Translating it yields CASSVEGRGNIQYF.

The chain has TRBV28 and TRBJ1-5; 9 nucleotides agree with TRBD1. Trimming cost V 7 bases and J 7 bases; bases outside gene matches: 11. Germline CDR1 MDHEN, CDR2 SYDVKM. The CDR3 runs 15 residues. The CDR3 bases are TGTGCCAGCACCACGGACAGGGGTCTGTACCAGCCCCAGCATTTT. Residues: CASTTDRGLYQPQHF.

This sequence joins TRBV7-2 and TRBJ1-2; 8 nucleotides line up with TRBD1. Per germline, CDR1 SGHTA and CDR2 FQGNSA. This CDR3 spans 15 amino acids. The V and J ends lost 7 bases and 4 bases, in that order; junction bases with no gene match: 11. The CDR3: CASTPRQGWAYGYTF. The CDR3 coding sequence is TGTGCCAGCACCCCTAGACAGGGGTGGGCCTATGGCTACACCTTC.

Here the CDR3 reads CASSAVAEGPYEQYF. The CDR3 coding sequence is TGTGCCAGCAGTGCCGTAGCGGAGGGGCCGTACGAGCAGTACTTC. The chain uses TRBV28 and TRBJ2-7, with D tentatively TRBD2 (6 bases). Trimming left V 5 bases short and J 4 bases short, with 18 bases between. Per the germline V gene, CDR1 is MDHEN and CDR2 is SYDVKM. The CDR3 runs to 15 residues. The whole variable domain, remainder taken from reference TRBV28 and TRBJ2-7, is DVKVTQSSRYLVKRTGEKVFLECVQDMDHENMFWYRQDPGLGLRLIYFSYDVKMKEKGDIPEGYSVSREKKERFSLILESASTNQTSMYLCASSAVAEGPYEQYFGPGTRLTVT.

The chain links TRBV29-1 to TRBJ1-4; TRBD1 might be the D (6 bases). The CDR3 has 14 residues. CDR1 and CDR2 (germline): SQVTM, ANQGSEA. Trimming shortened V by 4 bases and J by 4 bases, and 13 bases separated the two germline ends. This chain's CDR3 is CSVVTGGFNEKLFF. CDR3 nucleotides: TGCAGCGTTGTGACAGGAGGCTTTAATGAAAAACTGTTTTTT. Full variable domain (missing parts from reference TRBV29-1 and TRBJ1-4): SAVISQKPSRDICQRGTSLTIQCQVDSQVTMMFWYRQQPGQSLTLIATANQGSEATYESGFVIDKFPISRPNLTFSTLTVSNMSPEDSSIYLCSVVTGGFNEKLFFGSGTQLSVL.

The CDR3 bases are TGTGCCAGCAGCTTGGCCTCTAGCGGTTCTGGAGGGCAGTACTTC. Translating it yields CASSLASSGSGGQYF. V and J are TRBV5-4 and TRBJ2-7, with 7 bases identical to TRBD2. Germline V gives CDR1 SGHNT, CDR2 YYREEE (reference sequence). The CDR3 sequence is 15 residues long. With 0 bases clipped from V and 9 bases from J, the junction kept 12 bases outside the gene matches.

The gene calls are TRBV29-1 and TRBJ2-3; no clear D gene. CDR3 size: 15 residues. The germline V gene encodes CDR1 SQVTM and CDR2 ANQGSEA. V dropped 0 bases and J dropped 0 bases, with 10 bases sitting between them. CDR3 sequence (DNA): TGCAGCGTTGAAGATCTGCGGCAGAGCACAGATACGCAGTATTTT. This codes for CSVEDLRQSTDTQYF.

The chain has TRBV28 and TRBJ2-2, with a possible D match to TRBD1 (5 bases). CDR1 is MDHEN, CDR2 SYDVKM, per germline. V dropped 4 bases and J dropped 5 bases, with 14 bases sitting between them. This CDR3 has 15 amino acids. The CDR3 here is CASSSVTEITGELFF. Written as DNA, the CDR3 is TGTGCCAGCAGTTCGGTGACAGAAATTACCGGGGAGCTGTTTTTT.

The V call is TRBV13, the J call TRBJ2-3; unclear D gene. CDR3 length: 12 amino acids. Per germline, CDR1 PRHDT and CDR2 FYEKMQ (reference sequence). V was cut by 2 bases and J by 5 bases, with 5 bases left in between. As DNA, the CDR3 is TGTGCCAGCAGCTTAACGGGAGATACGCAGTATTTT. Protein: CASSLTGDTQYF.

V usage is TRBV1 and J usage is TRBJ2-6; TRBD2 is the table's D call, not checked against the DNA. TRBV1 is a documented pseudogene. The CDR3 runs to 18 residues. The CDR3 DNA follows: TGCACCAGCAGCCAGGCCAGCGGCTTGACCTCTGGGGCCAACGTCCTGACTTTC. Its protein is CTSSQASGLTSGANVLTF.

This chain links TRBV5-3 with TRBJ2-7; 11 bases are shared with TRBD1. TRBV5-3 is an open reading frame, and its role is uncertain. The V segment lost 5 bases and the J segment 5 bases; nucleotides outside the gene matches: 6. The CDR3 has 14 amino acids. Here the CDR3 reads CARSFGQGANEQYF. The CDR3, as DNA: TGTGCCAGAAGTTTTGGACAGGGGGCGAACGAGCAGTACTTC.

This clone was recorded only once. This chain joins TRBV5-1 and TRBJ2-5; 7 bases align to TRBD2. The CDR3 runs to 13 residues. V gave up 5 bases and J gave up 5 bases; unmatched junction bases: 6. Germline V gene lookup returns CDR1 SGHRS and CDR2 YFSETQ. CDR3: CASRSGEGETQYF. The CDR3 DNA reads TGCGCCAGCAGGAGCGGGGAGGGCGAGACCCAGTACTTC.

The rearrangement joins TRBV9 to TRBJ2-3, with 7 nucleotides matching TRBD1. CDR1 is SGDLS and CDR2 is YYNGEE in the germline V gene. The trim removed 2 bases at V and 2 bases at J, leaving 5 bases unmatched. The CDR3 is 15 residues long. CDR3 sequence (DNA): TGTGCCAGCAGCGTGGAACAGGGGCCCACAGATACGCAGTATTTT. Amino acids: CASSVEQGPTDTQYF.

In its sample, this clone was seen a few times. The V and J genes are TRBV6-5 and TRBJ1-6; D gene uncertain. Germline V lookup: CDR1 MNHEY, CDR2 SVGAGI. The CDR3 runs 14 residues. Trimming took 5 bases from V and 4 from J, leaving 9 bases between them. The CDR3 is CASSQEAYNSPLHF. Here the CDR3 DNA reads TGTGCCAGCAGTCAGGAGGCTTATAATTCACCCCTCCACTTT.

CDR3 loop: CASSLNPGQAAYEQYF. DNA for the CDR3: TGCGCCAGCAGCTTGAATCCGGGACAGGCGGCCTACGAGCAGTACTTC. V usage is TRBV5-1 and J usage is TRBJ2-7; TRBD1 aligns across 8 bases. The germline CDR1 and CDR2 sequences are SGHRS and YFSETQ. Germline trimming cut 1 base from V and 2 bases from J; bases unmatched to any gene: 8. This CDR3 comprises 16 residues.

The J gene is TRBJ2-5, the V gene TRBV6-6, with D perhaps TRBD2 (6 bases). The CDR3 runs to 12 residues. CDR1 is MNHNY, CDR2 SVGAGI, per germline (reference sequence). With 6 bases removed from V and 9 bases from J, the gap between germline ends came to 14 bases. The CDR3 region is CASRPLLAPQYF. In DNA, the CDR3 is TGTGCCAGCAGACCCCTACTAGCCCCCCAGTACTTC.

The J gene is TRBJ2-1, the V gene TRBV11-3; 10 bases align to TRBD1. Trimming at V came to 1 base and at J to 8 bases, leaving 8 bases not matched to a gene. In germline, CDR1 is SGHNT, CDR2 YENEEA. This CDR3 has 16 amino acids. For the CDR3, the DNA is TGTGCCAGCAGCTTAGGGGGGGGACAGGGGTATCATGAGCAGTTCTTC. This codes for CASSLGGGQGYHEQFF.

This clone was seen only a few times. The V call is TRBV5-1, the J call TRBJ1-6; TRBD1 aligns across 7 bases. The CDR3 is made up of 15 amino acids. Germline CDR1 and CDR2: SGHRS and YFSETQ. The J segment lost 4 bases and the V segment lost 4 bases, leaving 5 bases of the junction unmatched. The CDR3 nucleotides read TGCGCCAGCAGCATCCGGGACAGATATAATTCACCCCTCCACTTT. It encodes CASSIRDRYNSPLHF.

This chain links TRBV21-1 with TRBJ1-3; TRBD1, the table's D call, lacks a check against the DNA. TRBV21-1 is a pseudogene segment. CDR3 length: 18 amino acids. The DNA for the CDR3 is TGTGCCAGCAGCAAAGGTTGTTCGCCGGGACAGTACAGAAACACCATATATTTT. Translated, it gives CASSKGCSPGQYRNTIYF.

V and J are TRBV5-6 and TRBJ1-2; no definite D call. The CDR3 spans 16 residues. The germline V gene has CDR1 SGHDT and CDR2 YYEEEE. V gave up 4 bases and J gave up 2 bases, with 18 bases separating them. CDR3 in amino acids: CASSPPGLYPNYGYTF. The DNA of the CDR3 is TGTGCCAGCAGCCCCCCTGGGCTCTATCCCAACTATGGCTACACCTTC.

The rearrangement joins TRBV10-3 to TRBJ2-5; 8 nucleotides align to TRBD2. This CDR3 has 15 residues. Germline CDR1 and CDR2: ENHRY and SYGVKD. The V segment lost 6 bases and the J segment 2 bases; nucleotides outside the gene matches: 8. CDR3 nucleotide sequence: TGTGCCATCAGCAATAGCGGGAAAAGGCAAGAGACCCAGTACTTC. It is translated as CAISNSGKRQETQYF.

V usage is TRBV7-9 and J usage is TRBJ2-7; weak D call: TRBD2 (6 bases). The CDR3 is made up of 15 amino acids. Germline V CDR1 and CDR2: SEHNR, FQNEAQ (reference sequence). Trimming stripped 0 bases from V and 4 bases from J, with 13 bases between. The CDR3 DNA follows: TGTGCCAGCAGCTTAGCGCAGGGAGGAACTTACGAGCAGTACTTC. Translating it yields CASSLAQGGTYEQYF. The full variable domain, completed using reference TRBV7-9 and TRBJ2-7, is DTGVSQNPRHKITKRGQNVTFRCDPISEHNRLYWYRQTLGQGPEFLTYFQNEAQLEKSRLLSDRFSAERPKGSFSTLEIQRTEQGDSAMYLCASSLAQGGTYEQYFGPGTRLTVT.